This TCR beta chain is from a study of blood T cell repertoires in COVID-19. Background on the study: PBMCs, B-cell-depleted T cells, or T cells were the source of the cDNA or gDNA that made up the material.

Of note for this clone: Relative to the germline gene, one junction end is altered; a read error may explain this.

In the authors' methods: By means of reference gene primer amplification, nucleated cell counts were estimated. The method was immunoSEQ multiplex PCR; TCRdb's version includes in-frame clones alone and lacks a portion of them. That table furnishes V, J and clone size, whereas the DNA furnished D and trimming. The sample contains more than 150,000 clones, 60% to 80% of which appear only once. Participant-given clinical history determined each cohort assignment. Recovery meant two consecutive negative NP/OP PCR tests, professional clearance, or resolved symptoms. Looked up from germline, CDR1 is SGHTS and CDR2 is YDEGEE. The CDR3 is 15 amino acids.

This clonotype was obtained from a woman in her forties or fifties who had recovered from COVID-19. This chain connects TRBV5-8 to TRBJ2-1, with 7 bases aligning to TRBD2. The specimen was PBMCs or T cells enriched from blood (not recorded which). CDR3 nucleotide sequence: TGTGCCAGCAGATTGGCGGGGAGGGTTCACGGTGAGCAGTTCTTC. Its translation is CASRLAGRVHGEQFF.